The rows below give T cell receptor beta chains drawn from one sample of a study of blood T cell repertoires in COVID-19. Assay: immunoSEQ multiplex PCR; the TCRdb copy retains only in-frame clones and omits some. The sample lists approximately 230,000 clones, approximately 90% occurring once. Material for sequencing was PBMCs or T cells enriched from blood (not recorded which). The receptor source for this set is a man aged 40-49 years who had recovered from COVID-19. Each CDR3 is given with its conserved first and last residue. The D gene is left open where the match is weak. Expanded clones are given a class, and other clones once, few, many or no size at all.

>.|TRBV7-9|.|13|TRBJ2-2
CAKQASNTGELFF
TGTGCCAAACAAGCGTCGAACACCGGGGAGCTGTTTTTT
>.|TRBV3-1/TRBV3-2|.|15|TRBJ2-1
CASSLGVFSYNEQFF
TGTGCCAGCAGCCTAGGGGTATTCTCCTACAATGAGCAGTTCTTC
>.|TRBV6-2/TRBV6-3|.|20|TRBJ1-6
CASSYTAGISLAAIDSPLHF
TGTGCCAGCAGTTACACAGCCGGGATCTCCCTCGCCGCAATAGATTCACCCCTCCACTTT
>.|TRBV27|TRBD1|17|TRBJ2-7
CASSSNMQWDRVNEQYF
TGTGCCAGCAGTTCGAACATGCAATGGGACAGGGTGAACGAGCAGTACTTC
>.|TRBV19|.|14|TRBJ1-2
CASSIRGQIYGYTF
TGTGCCAGTAGTATTCGAGGACAGATCTATGGCTACACCTTC
>.|TRBV11-2|.|14|TRBJ2-2
CASSLTNSPGELFF
TGTGCCAGCAGCCTCACAAATTCCCCCGGGGAGCTGTTTTTT
>.|TRBV6-5|.|13|TRBJ1-1
CASTPPGRTEAFF
TGTGCCAGCACCCCGCCGGGGAGGACTGAAGCTTTCTTT
>.|TRBV18|.|14|TRBJ2-1
CASSLSTAYNEQFF
TGTGCCAGCTCACTCTCTACGGCCTACAATGAGCAGTTCTTC
>.|TRBV9|TRBD2|15|TRBJ2-2
CASSEAGGPPGELFF
TGTGCCAGCAGCGAAGCGGGAGGGCCTCCCGGGGAGCTGTTTTTT
>.|TRBV9|.|13|TRBJ1-1
CASSVAMNTEAFF
TGTGCCAGCAGCGTAGCCATGAACACTGAAGCTTTCTTT
>.|TRBV18|TRBD1|15|TRBJ1-1
CASSQGQGISTEAFF
TGTGCCAGCTCACAAGGACAGGGCATCAGCACTGAAGCTTTCTTT
>.|TRBV24-1|.|13|TRBJ2-5
CATSDFRGETQYF
TGTGCCACCAGTGATTTCCGCGGCGAGACCCAGTACTTC
>once|TRBV11-3|.|15|TRBJ2-7
CASSLDRDAPYEQYF
TGTGCCAGCAGCTTAGATCGCGATGCCCCCTACGAGCAGTACTTC
>few|TRBV3-1/TRBV3-2|.|14|TRBJ1-6
CASSPGQLNSPLHF
TGTGCCAGCAGCCCCGGACAACTCAATTCACCCCTCCACTTT
>.|TRBV4-1|TRBD2|17|TRBJ2-2
CASSHVAGGPGTGELFF
TGCGCCAGCAGCCATGTAGCGGGAGGGCCGGGCACCGGGGAGCTGTTTTTT
>.|TRBV5-4|.|15|TRBJ2-7
CASSSPATVSNEQYF
TGTGCCAGCAGCTCCCCAGCGACAGTCTCCAACGAGCAGTACTTC
>.|TRBV19|.|17|TRBJ2-4
CASSIVTPSGAKNIQYF
TGTGCCAGTAGTATAGTAACCCCATCGGGAGCCAAAAACATTCAGTACTTC
>.|TRBV5-4|TRBD1|15|TRBJ2-1
CASSRDRGDDNEQFF
TGTGCCAGCAGCAGGGACAGGGGGGATGATAATGAGCAGTTCTTC
>.|TRBV7-9|TRBD2|15|TRBJ2-2
CASSRTSGGPGELFF
TGTGCCAGCAGCCGGACTAGCGGGGGGCCCGGGGAGCTGTTTTTT
>once|TRBV11-2|.|13|TRBJ2-7
CASSLSPRDEQYF
TGTGCCAGCAGTCTTTCCCCCAGGGACGAGCAGTACTTC
>.|TRBV4-1|TRBD1|15|TRBJ1-1
CASSQDGTGWTEAFF
TGCGCCAGCAGCCAAGACGGGACAGGGTGGACTGAAGCTTTCTTT
>.|TRBV5-1|TRBD2|14|TRBJ2-1
CASTPGLPNNEQFF
TGCGCCAGCACCCCGGGACTACCAAACAATGAGCAGTTCTTC
>.|TRBV12-3/TRBV12-4|TRBD1|13|TRBJ1-1
CASSRQGFTEAFF
TGTGCCAGCAGTAGACAGGGGTTCACTGAAGCTTTCTTT
>.|TRBV7-3|TRBD2|14|TRBJ2-3
CASSFGLEADTQYF
TGTGCCAGCAGCTTCGGACTAGAAGCGGATACGCAGTATTTT
>.|TRBV27|.|16|TRBJ1-4
CASRRPGETTNEKLFF
TGTGCCAGCAGACGCCCCGGGGAGACAACTAATGAAAAACTGTTTTTT
>.|TRBV28|.|13|TRBJ1-2
CASSLGQNYGYTF
TGTGCCAGCAGTTTAGGCCAAAACTATGGCTACACCTTC
>.|TRBV15|.|16|TRBJ2-5
CATSRDKATLQETQYF
TGTGCCACCAGCAGAGATAAGGCGACACTCCAAGAGACCCAGTACTTC
>.|TRBV29-1|TRBD1|14|TRBJ1-4
CSVRTGFAGEKLFF
TGCAGCGTGCGGACAGGGTTCGCTGGTGAAAAACTGTTTTTT
>.|TRBV10-3|TRBD1|14|TRBJ1-6
CAISADRANSPLHF
TGTGCCATCAGTGCGGACAGGGCTAATTCACCCCTCCACTTT
>.|TRBV20-1|TRBD1|13|TRBJ1-4
CSASTGGDEKLFF
TGCAGTGCGAGTACAGGGGGTGATGAAAAACTGTTTTTT
>.|TRBV9|.|15|TRBJ2-7
CASSVDMGARYEQYF
TGTGCCAGCAGCGTAGATATGGGGGCGAGGTACGAGCAGTACTTC
>.|TRBV19|.|15|TRBJ1-4
CASRPGVVANEKLFF
TGTGCCAGTAGACCCGGAGTGGTGGCTAATGAAAAACTGTTTTTT
>.|TRBV6-5|.|15|TRBJ1-2
CASSYTDSLYYGYTF
TGTGCCAGCAGTTATACGGACAGCCTCTACTATGGCTACACCTTC
>.|TRBV2|TRBD1|15|TRBJ1-6
CASSEGGQGNSPLHF
TGTGCCAGCAGTGAAGGGGGACAGGGTAATTCACCCCTCCACTTT
>.|TRBV6-5|.|14|TRBJ1-2
CASSTRGAYYGYTF
TGTGCCAGCAGTACGCGTGGGGCATACTATGGCTACACCTTC
>.|TRBV5-4|TRBD2|16|TRBJ2-3
CASSLWVAGGPDTQYF
TGTGCCAGCAGCTTGTGGGTAGCGGGAGGGCCGGATACGCAGTATTTT
>.|TRBV14|TRBD1|13|TRBJ2-7
CASSPRQGYEQYF
TGTGCCAGCAGCCCCCGACAGGGCTACGAGCAGTACTTC
>.|TRBV6-5|.|13|TRBJ2-3
CASSRNQGDTQYF
TGTGCCAGCAGTCGAAACCAGGGGGATACGCAGTATTTT
>few|TRBV7-9|.|14|TRBJ1-5
CASSFGTLDQPQHF
TGTGCCAGCAGCTTCGGGACACTCGATCAGCCCCAGCATTTT
>.|TRBV7-9|.|21|TRBJ1-5
CASSKLPTYGEGLSGNQPQHF
TGTGCCAGCAGCAAACTCCCAACATACGGGGAGGGACTTAGCGGCAATCAGCCCCAGCATTTT